Listed below are T cell receptor beta chains from one sample, sequenced in a study of CD8+ T cells in alopecia areata. Repertoires were generated with immunoSEQ multiplex PCR, while TCRdb's copy carries only in-frame clones and drops some. The sample contains some 200,000 clones, around three fifths of which appear only once. This specimen consisted of CD8+ T cells sorted from blood, obtained at week 24, from a patient treated with tofacitinib. These receptors came from a human donor with alopecia areata. Each CDR3 is given with its conserved first and last residue. The D gene is left open where the match is weak. Clone size is given for some rows only: seen once, a few or many times, or a class if the clone is expanded.

TRBV4-1	.	.	TRBJ1-2	CASSGPRRADYGYTF	TGCGCCAGCAGCGGACCCCGCAGGGCTGACTATGGCTACACCTTC
TRBV6-5	.	.	TRBJ1-2	CASSYGQDYGYTF	TGTGCCAGCAGTTACGGACAAGACTATGGCTACACCTTC
TRBV7-6	.	.	TRBJ2-5	CASSLVSVWGVGETQYF	TGTGCCAGCAGCTTAGTTTCGGTTTGGGGGGTCGGGGAGACCCAGTACTTC
TRBV7-9	medium-sized	.	TRBJ2-1	CASSLIGVSVYNEQFF	TGTGCCAGCAGCTTAATTGGGGTGTCGGTCTACAATGAGCAGTTCTTC
TRBV25-1	few	.	TRBJ2-1	CASSWTRDEQFF	TGTGCCAGCAGTTGGACCCGGGATGAGCAGTTCTTC
TRBV7-9	once	TRBD1	TRBJ2-3	CASKGTGRSTDTQYF	TGTGCCAGCAAGGGGACAGGGAGGAGCACAGATACGCAGTATTTT
TRBV29-1	.	TRBD2	TRBJ2-3	CSVPFRGGTDTQYF	TGCAGCGTTCCGTTCCGCGGGGGGACAGATACGCAGTATTTT
TRBV10-2	few	.	TRBJ1-6	CASSPSRNYSPLHF	TGCGCCAGTAGTCCCAGTCGGAACTATTCACCCCTCCACTTT
TRBV29-1	.	TRBD1	TRBJ2-3	CSYTGDTMADTQYF	TGCAGCTACACAGGGGATACAATGGCAGATACGCAGTATTTT
TRBV9	few	.	TRBJ2-2	CASSSRAAGELFF	TGTGCCAGCAGCTCCCGTGCGGCCGGGGAGCTGTTTTTT
TRBV27	few	.	TRBJ2-3	CASSFRRGGSLSTDTQYF	TGTGCCAGCAGTTTCAGAAGGGGGGGGAGTTTAAGCACAGATACGCAGTATTTT
TRBV2	once	.	TRBJ1-1	CASSVDSWNTEAFF	TGTGCCAGCAGTGTGGACAGTTGGAACACTGAAGCTTTCTTT
TRBV2	once	TRBD1	TRBJ2-1	CASSEDPDEGAYNEQFF	TGTGCCAGCAGTGAAGACCCGGATGAGGGGGCATACAATGAGCAGTTCTTC
TRBV9	.	TRBD1	TRBJ2-2	CASSARTGENTGELFF	TGTGCCAGCAGCGCACGGACAGGGGAGAATACCGGGGAGCTGTTTTTT
TRBV5-6	.	.	TRBJ1-6	CASSRPGKTLHF	TGTGCCAGCAGCCGTCCGGGTAAAACCCTCCACTTT
TRBV9	few	TRBD1	TRBJ1-2	CASSAGQGSYGYTF	TGTGCCAGCAGCGCCGGACAGGGAAGCTATGGCTACACCTTC
TRBV2	many	.	TRBJ2-2	CASSDQVPGELFF	TGTGCCAGCAGTGATCAAGTGCCCGGGGAGCTGTTTTTT
TRBV2	once	TRBD2	TRBJ2-6	CASGGTTTFSGANVLTF	TGTGCCAGCGGGGGGACTACTACATTCTCTGGGGCCAACGTCCTGACTTTC
TRBV6-1	.	.	TRBJ1-5	CALQGWDQPQHF	TGTGCTCTCCAGGGATGGGATCAGCCCCAGCATTTT
TRBV27	few	.	TRBJ1-1	CASSLMGREAFF	TGTGCCAGCAGTTTGATGGGGCGTGAAGCTTTCTTT
TRBV30	.	.	TRBJ2-1	CAWSSNEQFF	TGTGCCTGGTCTAGTAATGAGCAGTTCTTC
TRBV6-6	.	.	TRBJ2-3	CASSPPRGDTQYF	TGTGCCAGCAGCCCTCCGAGGGGAGATACGCAGTATTTT
TRBV15	.	.	TRBJ1-5	CATSRDLAPDQPQHF	TGTGCCACCAGCAGAGATTTGGCACCTGATCAGCCCCAGCATTTT
TRBV7-9	.	.	TRBJ1-6	CASSFGALQGPNSPLHF	TGTGCCAGCAGCTTTGGGGCCTTACAGGGTCCAAATTCACCCCTCCACTTT
TRBV7-6	few	.	TRBJ2-5	CASTLGAGDETQYF	TGTGCTAGCACCTTGGGGGCAGGGGATGAGACCCAGTACTTC
TRBV5-6	.	.	TRBJ1-1	CASSTGGVSTEAFF	TGTGCCAGCAGCACCGGGGGGGTTTCCACTGAAGCTTTCTTT
TRBV30	.	.	TRBJ2-6	CAGSSGANVLTF	TGTGCCGGGAGCTCTGGGGCCAACGTCCTGACTTTC
TRBV18	.	.	TRBJ2-5	CASSPGETQYF	TGTGCCAGCTCACCTGGGGAGACCCAGTACTTC
TRBV10-2	.	.	TRBJ1-1	CASTGVGTEAFF	TGCGCCAGCACAGGGGTAGGCACTGAAGCTTTCTTT
TRBV7-6	once	.	TRBJ2-5	CASSLIGETQYF	TGTGCCAGCAGCTTAATCGGAGAGACCCAGTACTTC
TRBV29-1	.	.	TRBJ1-1	CSMRTGLNTEAFF	TGCAGCATGAGAACAGGACTGAACACTGAAGCTTTCTTT
TRBV13	.	TRBD1	TRBJ1-1	CASSTTGDMNTEAFF	TGTGCCAGCAGCACAACAGGGGACATGAACACTGAAGCTTTCTTT
TRBV7-9	.	.	TRBJ2-7	CASSRTYEQYF	TGTGCCAGCAGCCGCACCTACGAGCAGTACTTC
TRBV7-9	.	TRBD2	TRBJ2-4	CASSFIGLEGAKNIQYF	TGTGCCAGCAGCTTCATAGGACTAGAAGGGGCCAAAAACATTCAGTACTTC
TRBV5-1	.	TRBD2	TRBJ2-5	CASSLASGFMETQYF	TGCGCCAGCAGCTTGGCTAGCGGGTTTATGGAGACCCAGTACTTC
TRBV19	.	TRBD1	TRBJ1-2	CASRGQGDYGYTF	TGTGCCAGTAGGGGACAGGGGGACTATGGCTACACCTTC
TRBV30	.	TRBD1	TRBJ2-7	CAWSQTGDRGSWEQYF	TGTGCCTGGAGTCAAACCGGGGACAGGGGATCTTGGGAGCAGTACTTC
TRBV29-1	.	.	TRBJ2-5	CSVEGTTQETQYF	TGCAGCGTTGAGGGGACAACCCAAGAGACCCAGTACTTC
TRBV25-1	few	.	TRBJ1-2	CASSELGAPWGYTF	TGTGCCAGCAGTGAACTGGGTGCGCCGTGGGGCTACACCTTC
TRBV6-1	.	.	TRBJ2-7	CASSEWDNSYEQYF	TGTGCCAGCAGTGAGTGGGACAACTCCTACGAGCAGTACTTC
TRBV29-1	.	TRBD1	TRBJ2-7	CSVGGTGSYEQYF	TGCAGCGTGGGCGGGACAGGGTCCTACGAGCAGTACTTC
TRBV6-1	.	TRBD1	TRBJ1-1	CASRPTGSGTEAFF	TGTGCCAGCAGGCCGACAGGGAGTGGCACTGAAGCTTTCTTT
TRBV15	.	.	TRBJ2-2	CATTDTGELFF	TGTGCCACGACAGACACCGGGGAGCTGTTTTTT
TRBV7-3	.	.	TRBJ2-7	CASSSSVGPYEQYF	TGTGCCAGCAGCTCCTCCGTCGGCCCCTACGAGCAGTACTTC
TRBV6-6	.	.	TRBJ2-1	CASSYGEQFF	TGTGCCAGCAGTTACGGCGAGCAGTTCTTC
TRBV5-6	.	.	TRBJ2-7	CASSLGIEQYF	TGTGCCAGCAGCTTGGGGATCGAGCAGTACTTC
TRBV19	few	.	TRBJ1-5	CASSLHGGSNQPQHF	TGTGCCAGTTCCCTGCACGGGGGGAGTAATCAGCCCCAGCATTTT
TRBV13	.	TRBD2	TRBJ2-4	CASSRGVLAKNIQYF	TGTGCCAGCAGCCGGGGGGTTCTAGCCAAAAACATTCAGTACTTC